The entry below gives a single TCR beta chain sequence along with its context. The antigen this receptor binds is unknown. No per-base quality is available; no much larger clone lies one base away. The CDR3, cysteine through phenylalanine, is 20 amino acids long. CDR3 DNA only is kept here, 60 bases in frame from base 1. V lost 0 bases and J lost 2 bases; the stretch between them is 26 bases long. CDR1 LGHNA and CDR2 YNFKEQ are derived from the germline V gene. This entry comes from a study of shared T cell receptors in the human thymus (dated by TCRdb to the early 2020s). Some background on the complete study: The study examined how the human thymus generates shared, self-reactive T-cell receptor alpha chains.

Libraries were built with the immunoSEQ multiplex PCR assay. Sourced from immuneACCESS, this table was stored by TCRdb with only in-frame sequences that have V and J called. A share of the clones is absent; for the studies checked, an unresolved V gene accounts for under half, and the remainder has no known explanation. For this sample there are roughly 700,000 clones; around nine tenths appear just once. The ten most abundant clones make up about 0.01% of the sample. These data were likewise used in another study, on human thymus T cells. The second study's authors report: Immunologically healthy infants undergoing open corrective cardiac surgery for congenital heart defects in Finland were used as donors. Thymus tissue was obtained as surgical resects removed during corrective cardiac surgery. Both the thymic and the peripheral blood repertoires appeared to show biased V and J gene segment usage. According to the related research, thymic TCR repertoires were highly overlapping among unrelated individuals. TCR alpha and beta repertoires from roughly eight infant thymus samples and a few related peripheral blood samples were characterized in the study. Donor ages ranging from roughly 6 to 250 days were recorded, and about six male and two female infants were included in the cohort. Thymocytes were released mechanically from tissue and stored at -70 °C as pellets of about 9.5-32 million cells. Genomic DNA was extracted from frozen cell pellets with a QIAsymphony instrument. Using the immunoSEQ multiplex PCR assay, the TCRB and TCRAD loci were amplified from a standardized quantity of quality-controlled genomic DNA. The V(D)J region was spanned by amplicons of a length sufficient to cover the CDR3 and to identify V and J genes. The amplicons were sequenced on an Illumina platform via the commercial immunoSEQ service. Primer bias and sequencing errors were corrected as previously described, and TCRAD and TCRB were defined on the basis of the IMGT database. immunoSEQ Analyzer 3.0 and VDJTools were used for repertoire analysis, which covered basic statistics, V/J segment usage, diversity estimates, rarefaction and pairwise overlap. Diversity was estimated using the Chao1, ChaoE, Efron-Thisted, Shannon and inverse Simpson indices, and was also estimated on datasets down-sampled to the size of the smallest sample. Repertoire overlap was assessed by strict matching of CDR3 nucleotide sequence, V gene and J gene, and clustering was done by Jaccard-based multidimensional scaling. Thymus samples yielded on average roughly 810,000 unique TCRB clonotypes, compared with roughly 76,000 from blood samples.

Source material: thymocytes. The chain links TRBV4-2 with TRBJ2-7; TRBD2 is a weak D gene call, 6 bases matching. This TCR came from a boy under three years old with a congenital heart defect. Donor details come from another sample of the same person, matched by shared clones. The DNA is as follows: TGTGCCAGCAGCCAAGATACCCGCCCGCAGGGAGGACCTCAGACCTACGAGCAGTACTTC. Its protein is CASSQDTRPQGGPQTYEQYF.